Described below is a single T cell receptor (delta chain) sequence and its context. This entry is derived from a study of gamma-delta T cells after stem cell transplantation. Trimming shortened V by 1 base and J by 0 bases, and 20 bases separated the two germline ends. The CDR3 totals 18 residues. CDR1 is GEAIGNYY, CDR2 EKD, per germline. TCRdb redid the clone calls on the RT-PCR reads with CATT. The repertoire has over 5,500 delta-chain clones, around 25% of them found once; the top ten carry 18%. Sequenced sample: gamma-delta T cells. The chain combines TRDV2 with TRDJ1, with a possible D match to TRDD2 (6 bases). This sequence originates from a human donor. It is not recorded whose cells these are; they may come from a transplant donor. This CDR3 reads CACDTIPSGLGHTDKLIF. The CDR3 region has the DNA TGTGCCTGTGACACTATTCCTAGCGGGCTGGGCCACACCGATAAACTCATCTTT.